This T cell receptor (beta chain) was recovered during a study of immune evolution from preneoplasia to lung adenocarcinoma. Trimming stripped 3 bases from V and 0 bases from J, with 16 bases between. Germline assignment: CDR1 SGHDN and CDR2 FVKESK. This CDR3 contains 17 residues. Sequenced by immunoSEQ multiplex PCR; TCRdb stores in-frame clones only, minus some. The profile shows about 26,000 clones, roughly 70% of them singletons. Two lung cancer pathologists independently confirmed each histologic diagnosis. The sequencing input was FFPE invasive lung adenocarcinoma tissue. The J gene is TRBJ2-3, the V gene TRBV14; the D gene is possibly TRBD1 (5 bases). This receptor was obtained from a person in their sixties or seventies with invasive lung adenocarcinoma. Some clones in this sample may be carry-over from other donors' samples. The CDR3 loop is CASSHYVGTGSTDTQYF. Written as DNA, the CDR3 is TGTGCCAGCAGCCACTACGTTGGAACAGGAAGCACAGATACGCAGTATTTT.